Given below is one T cell receptor beta chain in context. The target of this receptor is not known. No much larger clonotype is one base removed from it; base qualities were not supplied. This sample is drawn from a study of chemoradiotherapy in HPV16-positive cancers (dated by TCRdb to between 2021 and 2023). Notes on the research overall: Functional T-cell assays on cells from two HPV16-positive patients defined candidate HPV-specific T-cell clones and common TCR motifs. The study asked whether T-cell immunity to the HPV oncoproteins E6 and E7 changes during chemoradiotherapy and whether this immunity affects survival. Next, the candidate HPV-specific TCRs and motifs were followed in TCR repertoires from more than 70 patients with HPV-related cancers. Here is what the overall study found, with its caveats: The functional definition of HPV-specific T cells came from only a couple of HPV16-positive patients, and the survival association was reported for HPV16-positive patients. Improved recurrence-free survival in HPV16-positive patients was associated with expansion of HPV-responsive T cells during chemoradiotherapy. Expansion of candidate HPV-specific clones and E7-related TCR motifs was observed in the tumor microenvironment during treatment, whereas no such expansion was observed for non-HPV-specific T cells.

Library creation used the immunoSEQ multiplex PCR assay. Entries here come from immuneACCESS through TCRdb and include only in-frame sequences with V and J called. Some clones fail to appear in such tables; in the studies checked, an unresolved V gene covers under half of the shortfall, and the cause of the remainder is unknown. The sample data list about 68,000 clones, and around nine tenths of these were observed just once. Around 3.8% of the sample lies in the top ten. From its cysteine to its phenylalanine, the CDR3 spans 13 amino acids. Only the CDR3 part of the read is kept: 39 bases, read in frame from the first base. Relative to germline, V is 5 bases shorter and J is 0 bases shorter, with 5 bases between their ends. CDR1 SGHVS and CDR2 FNYEAQ were looked up in the germline V gene. Because repertoires were sampled repeatedly during chemoradiotherapy, clonal expansion in the tumor microenvironment could be followed.

Material: blood, obtained from a patient who underwent chemoradiotherapy. The rearrangement combines TRBV7-6 with TRBJ2-1, with the D gene not confidently named. This clonotype was obtained from a human donor with HPV-associated anogenital cancer. DNA sequence: TGTGCCAGCAGCCAAAGCTCCTACAATGAGCAGTTCTTC. This encodes CASSQSSYNEQFF.